This is a list of T cell receptor beta chains from one sample in a study of T cell clones after liver transplantation. Using immunoSEQ multiplex PCR, the repertoire was profiled, and TCRdb retains in-frame clones only, with some absent. This sample has more than 70,000 clones, with around four fifths found just once. Sequenced here: CD4+ T cells from blood, sampled at the 22-month timepoint. The receptors stem from a human patient who received a liver transplant. The graft donor may account for some of the T cells. Both conserved end residues are part of each CDR3. The D gene is left open where the match is weak. Rows give clone size only sometimes, using once, few, many, or a class for an expanded clone.

abundance: .; j_gene: TRBJ1-6; d_gene: .; v_gene: TRBV4-1; CDR3nt: TGCGCCAGCAGCCAAGAGGCCGGGTCCTCCTATAATTCACCCCTCCACTTT; CDR3aa: CASSQEAGSSYNSPLHF
abundance: many; j_gene: TRBJ1-6; d_gene: TRBD1; v_gene: TRBV9; CDR3nt: TGTGCCAGCAGCGTAGAGGACAGGGACAATTCACCCCTCCACTTT; CDR3aa: CASSVEDRDNSPLHF
abundance: once; j_gene: TRBJ2-7; d_gene: TRBD2; v_gene: TRBV25-1; CDR3nt: TGTGCCAGCAGTGACTGGGAGCGGGGTTCCTACGAGCAGTACTTC; CDR3aa: CASSDWERGSYEQYF
abundance: .; j_gene: TRBJ2-1; d_gene: .; v_gene: TRBV28; CDR3nt: TGTGCCAGCCGAGGCAGTTACAATGAGCAGTTCTTC; CDR3aa: CASRGSYNEQFF
abundance: .; j_gene: TRBJ2-7; d_gene: TRBD1; v_gene: TRBV10-3; CDR3nt: TGTGCCACACGGGCGACAGGGGGCTTGTACGAGCAGTACTTC; CDR3aa: CATRATGGLYEQYF
abundance: .; j_gene: TRBJ1-5; d_gene: .; v_gene: TRBV19; CDR3nt: TGTGCCAGTAGTATAGCTGGAGTCGATCAGCCCCAGCATTTT; CDR3aa: CASSIAGVDQPQHF
abundance: once; j_gene: TRBJ1-5; d_gene: TRBD1; v_gene: TRBV5-8; CDR3nt: TGTGCCAGCAGCTTACGCTCAGGGGGCATAGGGAATCAGCCCCAGCATTTT; CDR3aa: CASSLRSGGIGNQPQHF
abundance: .; j_gene: TRBJ1-5; d_gene: .; v_gene: TRBV19; CDR3nt: TGTGCCAGTAGTATTGGCGCAGGGTGGCATTTT; CDR3aa: CASSIGAGWHF
abundance: .; j_gene: TRBJ1-1; d_gene: .; v_gene: TRBV18; CDR3nt: TGTGCCAGCTCACCAATTGGGGGGTGGAACACTGAAGCTTTCTTT; CDR3aa: CASSPIGGWNTEAFF
abundance: once; j_gene: TRBJ1-5; d_gene: .; v_gene: TRBV28; CDR3nt: TGTGCCAGCAGTTTAGACAGCAATCAGCCCCAGCATTTT; CDR3aa: CASSLDSNQPQHF
abundance: .; j_gene: TRBJ2-6; d_gene: .; v_gene: TRBV11-2; CDR3nt: TGTGCCAGCAGCTCACGAAGGGGGAGTGGGGCCAACGTCCTGACTTTC; CDR3aa: CASSSRRGSGANVLTF
abundance: few; j_gene: TRBJ1-5; d_gene: .; v_gene: TRBV6-4; CDR3nt: TGTGCCAGCAGTGACCATCGCTGGAGCACCCAGCATTTT; CDR3aa: CASSDHRWSTQHF
abundance: .; j_gene: TRBJ1-4; d_gene: .; v_gene: TRBV19; CDR3nt: TGTGCCAGTAGTATCCTAGGGGGAGGAACTAATGAAAAACTGTTTTTT; CDR3aa: CASSILGGGTNEKLFF